Listed below are T cell receptor beta chains from one sample, sequenced in a study of cytomegalovirus exposure and HLA in healthy donors. TCRdb keeps only in-frame clones here, not all; method: immunoSEQ multiplex PCR. The sample carries about 190,000 clones, over 80% recorded once. Sequencing used PBMCs. The receptors were sampled from a woman aged 50 to 60 in good health and CMV-seropositive. CDR3s include the opening cysteine and the closing phenylalanine or tryptophan. The D gene is left open where the match is weak. Rows may omit the clone size; those that give it use once, few, many or a size class.

D gene	clone size	V gene	J gene	CDR3 DNA	CDR3 protein
TRBD1	.	TRBV9	TRBJ1-2	TGTGCCAGCAGCTCCCAGACAGGGGTCTATGGCTACACCTTC	CASSSQTGVYGYTF
TRBD2	.	TRBV9	TRBJ2-3	TGTGCCAGCAGCCCCTGGGGGGGATATCGCTCTTCAGATACGCAGTATTTT	CASSPWGGYRSSDTQYF
.	few	TRBV7-9	TRBJ2-7	TGTGCCAGCAGCTCCCTCCACGAGCAGTACTTC	CASSSLHEQYF
TRBD1	.	TRBV2	TRBJ1-3	TGTGCCAGCAGTGAGGGGACAGGGACTGGAAACACCATATATTTT	CASSEGTGTGNTIYF
TRBD1	.	TRBV23-1	TRBJ1-4	TGCGCCAGCAGTCAACGCCCCCAGGACAGGGTGAAGGAAAAACTGTTTTTT	CASSQRPQDRVKEKLFF
.	.	TRBV6-1	TRBJ1-5	TGTGCCAGCAGTGACGGCACTATGCTTTATCAGCCCCAGCATTTT	CASSDGTMLYQPQHF
TRBD2	.	TRBV6-1	TRBJ2-1	TGTGCCAGCAGTGGAGGGCTAGCGGGGGGGCACAGCTCCTACAATGAGCAGTTCTTC	CASSGGLAGGHSSYNEQFF
TRBD2	.	TRBV30	TRBJ2-3	TGTGCCTGGAGCAGTAGCGGGCCCTTAACAGATACGCAGTATTTT	CAWSSSGPLTDTQYF
.	.	TRBV7-6	TRBJ2-7	TGTGCCAGCAGCTTAGCTACTCCCTACGAGCAGTACTTC	CASSLATPYEQYF
.	.	TRBV9	TRBJ2-3	TGTGCCAGCAGCGTAGATCAGGTACCAACGCAGTATTTT	CASSVDQVPTQYF
.	.	TRBV5-1	TRBJ1-1	TGCGCCAGCAGCTTAACGGGGGTCGACACTGAAGCTTTCTTT	CASSLTGVDTEAFF
.	.	TRBV28	TRBJ1-2	TGTGCCAGCAGTTCACAAGCTAACTATGGCTACACCTTC	CASSSQANYGYTF
TRBD1	.	TRBV7-9	TRBJ2-7	TGTGCCAGCAGCCCAAGGGACAGGAGTTTGGAGCAGTACTTC	CASSPRDRSLEQYF
.	.	TRBV29-1	TRBJ2-1	TGCAGCGTTGAAGACCTCGAGGCTGCCTCCTACAATGAGCAGTTCTTC	CSVEDLEAASYNEQFF
.	.	TRBV7-8	TRBJ1-5	TGTGCCAGCAGCTTAGTGGGGGCAGGGCAGCCCCAGCATTTT	CASSLVGAGQPQHF
.	.	TRBV28	TRBJ1-1	TGTGCCAGCAGTCCGTCGACAGTCTTGAACACTGAAGCTTTCTTT	CASSPSTVLNTEAFF
.	.	TRBV27	TRBJ1-2	TGTGCCAGCAGTTTATCGGGGCAGGGGTTCAATGGCTACACCTTC	CASSLSGQGFNGYTF
.	.	TRBV5-1	TRBJ1-2	TGCGCCAGCAGCTTAGCAGGGTACCGCTTTGGCTACACCTTC	CASSLAGYRFGYTF
.	.	TRBV4-1	TRBJ2-5	TGCGCCAGCAGCCAAGTGGCAGCAGGGGATTGGGAGACCCAGTACTTC	CASSQVAAGDWETQYF